The entry below describes one TCR beta chain. In its sample, this clone was seen once. Which antigen it targets is not known. Base-call qualities are not available, and no considerably larger clone is one nucleotide away. This entry belongs to a study of cytomegalovirus exposure and HLA in healthy donors (TCRdb year 2017). Regarding the complete study: An earlier analysis of under 600 of the donors reported roughly 270 Gb of sequence data and 100 million to 140 million unique TCR beta sequences from roughly 180 million T cells. The genetic ancestry cluster associated with self-reported Caucasian donors included 80% to 90% of the roughly 390 genotyped donors. Four to six DR-DQ haplotypes were handled as single units for association and clustering, since linkage in the cohort was strong. All discovery cohort repertoires had been generated on a single sequencing platform. The T cell repertoires of around 670 subjects were profiled by immunosequencing and related to cytomegalovirus serostatus. To decide whether each TCR beta V gene segment behaved as functional or pseudogenic, an earlier analysis of some 570 of the donors relied on high-throughput TCR beta sequencing. To predict cytomegalovirus infection status, the study combined high-throughput TCR immunosequencing, statistical association of individual TCRs with disease status, and machine learning. Both class I and class II loci were covered by HLA typing, at four-digit resolution. The study aimed to test whether cataloging public T cell receptors could reveal signatures of past pathogen exposure. In the later analysis, no new phenotypic data were used to find candidate immune exposures; instead, reliance was placed on TCR beta sequences and their occurrence across donors. An early release that covered roughly 600 HLA-typed donors contained around 300 gigabases of sequencing data and roughly 84 million unique TCR sequences. Across 300 to 400 genotyped donors of the cohort, an average of roughly 250,000 unique TCR beta nucleotide sequences per donor were sequenced, and approximately 17% of those sequences were non-productive. Typing coverage varied by locus: about 620-630 donors for A, B, C, DRB1 and DQB1; approximately 520 for DQA1; 600 to 610 for DPA1; approximately 470 for DPB1. Alongside the repertoire data, information on donor age, sex, ethnicity and CMV serostatus was compiled. In a later analysis, previously published TCR beta repertoires from 666 donors were re-analyzed and high-resolution HLA genotyping was added so that TCR occurrence patterns could be studied. Besides the first cohort of roughly 660 subjects, a separate validation cohort made up of 120 or so different subjects was used. A later genetic analysis used genome-wide SNP genotypes for about three fifths of the 666 donors, treating that subset as a discovery cohort.

Here V drops 7 bases and J drops 3 bases, and the junction holds 4 bases not matched to any gene. From the cysteine through the phenylalanine, the CDR3 covers 14 amino acids. This entry keeps only the CDR3 DNA: 42 bases, framed from base 1. For CDR1 and CDR2, the germline V gene lists ENHRY and SYGVKD. The cohort was made up of around 720 healthy bone marrow donors. All cohort members were sampled while nominally healthy, although unrecorded immune exposures were likely present. The donor was CMV seronegative and was included in the group of about 350 seronegative cohort members. A peripheral blood sample was collected from each donor, and TCR beta sequencing was performed on peripheral blood mononuclear cells. The Qiagen DNeasy Blood Extraction Kit was used to extract genomic DNA from the blood cell samples. The full study reports these points: Most CMV-associated TCR beta chains appeared to be HLA-restricted in a later analysis, and the HLA associations seemed to be driven largely by CMV exposure. Because HLA typing was unavailable for some donors at each locus, only the typed subset was used in association tests. Three of the identified cytomegalovirus-associated TCR beta chains were confirmed in vitro to be specific for cytomegalovirus antigens. The study gave a list of some 150 TCR beta chains associated with cytomegalovirus. Most TCR sequences were seen in very few donors, while some public TCRs were found in many individuals. Only TCR beta chains were sequenced in this cohort, and the absence of alpha or paired-chain data limited detectable features. Assigning TCR associations to individual alleles was difficult when HLA alleles, especially DR and DQ, strongly co-occurred. A further reported finding was that TCR beta sequences accurately predicted the HLA-A and HLA-B alleles for most subjects in the first cohort. V-gene and J-gene trimming of TCR beta chains was associated with a missense DCLRE1C variant in a later genetic analysis, and the association was replicated in an independent cohort. Linkage disequilibrium might explain the correlated functional status among segregating V segments, but an unknown experimental factor could not be ruled out. According to a later analysis, TCR association rates differed among HLA loci, with DRB1 alleles showing the most associated TCRs and HLA-C alleles showing the fewest. Compared with equally common non-associated chains, HLA-associated TCR beta chains in a later analysis were more clonally expanded and had lower generation probabilities. The 87-base-pair reads could not distinguish some IMGT-functional V segments, including TRBV6-2 and TRBV6-3, so those segments were excluded. Because counts were too low, roughly 17 rarely observed V segments, including chromosome 9 orphons, were left out of the earlier analysis of 587 of the donors. According to a later genetic analysis, donors in an Asian-associated ancestry cluster had fewer N-insertions in productive TCRs than the approximately 670-donor mean. Specific HLA alleles were associated with over 15,000 TCR beta sequences at a false discovery rate of 0.05 in a later analysis. The classifier was reported to diagnose cytomegalovirus status with high specificity and sensitivity in both the original and validation cohorts. The authors suggested that the approach could potentially be extended to other disease states and immunological phenotypes. Several of the top co-occurrence clusters appeared to be linked to parvovirus B19, influenza, CMV and Epstein-Barr virus, according to a later analysis. In an earlier analysis of approximately 590 of the donors, most TCR beta V segments appeared in productive rearrangements about 90% or about 30% of the time, broadly matching IMGT annotations. Presence/absence analyses assumed roughly uniform sequencing depth across donors, an assumption that may not hold. For the cohort, immune exposure information was limited to CMV serostatus. The sequencing pipeline was judged likely to have produced a cluster of highly shared sequence variants as a technical artifact.

Library construction relied on the immunoSEQ multiplex PCR assay. The multiplex PCR relied on a mix of 60 forward primers for TCR Vbeta segments and 13 reverse primers for TCR Jbeta segments. The CDR3 region of rearranged TCR beta genes was amplified from genomic DNA by a multiplex PCR assay. The Illumina HiSeq System was used to sequence the amplified TCR beta libraries as 87-base-pair reads. The authors processed their data as follows. A later analysis tallied 80 million to 95 million unique TCR beta chains across the 666 repertoires, and some 10 million of those chains were shared by two or more donors. Raw reads were error-corrected and collapsed into unique sequences with a nearest-neighbor algorithm that merged closely related sequences to remove PCR and sequencing errors. CDR3 sequences were aligned to IMGT reference sequences to assign V, D and J gene segments. Each retained sequence needed at least a six-nucleotide match to both a V gene segment and a J gene segment. A rearrangement counted as productive if the CDR3 had no stop codons and remained in frame with V and J, and every other rearrangement counted as non-productive. Following IMGT convention, CDR3 was defined as the stretch from the second conserved V-encoded cysteine to the conserved J-encoded phenylalanine. Sequences without an unambiguous match to a single V gene segment were excluded from the earlier analysis of several hundred of the donors. An earlier analysis of 587 of the donors classified V segments as functional when productive rearrangements were above 56.7% and as segregating when the standard deviation between donors was above 5%. A statistical classification framework was built to diagnose cytomegalovirus status from the catalog of TCR beta chain sequences. A later analysis assigned V and J genes by comparing TCR nucleotide sequences with IMGT/GENE-DB human TR gene sequences. Using the TCRdist pipeline, a later analysis assigned CDR3 sequences along with most-parsimonious VDJ recombination scenarios. In a later analysis, every TCR beta chain was defined by the combination of its CDR3 amino acid sequence and its V-gene family, and reads without a unique V-gene family were dropped. As a way to deal with suspected cross-contamination and a sequencing artifact, a later analysis dropped under 600 nucleotide sequences that were highly shared and had low generation probability. For each public chain, a later analysis derived a clonal expansion index from normalized ranks of inferred template counts within each repertoire. Generation probabilities in a later analysis came from a VDJ recombination model fitted to out-of-frame rearrangements, and those results were checked against IGoR. In a later analysis, hypergeometric tests were used to score TCR-TCR, TCR-HLA and TCR-CMV co-occurrence, with a repertoire-size bias correction applied to TCR pairs. A later analysis estimated false discovery rates by permuting HLA or CMV assignments 20 times. A later analysis grouped co-occurring TCRs with DBSCAN, adding TCRdist sequence similarity when clustering within HLA-allele-positive subsets. For co-occurrence clustering, repertoires with fewer than 30,000 or more than 120,000 public chains were excluded, along with roughly 5 repertoires with anomalous nucleotide sharing. The source is immuneACCESS, and TCRdb retained only in-frame sequences with V and J called. Part of the clones is not carried over; for the studies checked, unresolved V genes explain less than half of this, and the remainder is unexplained. V, J and clone size are taken as reported in that table, and D and trimming were inferred from the DNA itself. Across this sample there are some 140,000 clones, with over 65% seen only once. The ten most abundant clones make up 4% of the sample.

This clonotype was sampled from a woman between 40 and 50 years old in good health and CMV-seronegative. The sample taken for sequencing was PBMCs. Here the chain combines TRBV10-3 and TRBJ2-5; 11 central nucleotides agree with TRBD2. The CDR3 region: CAITSGLAEETQYF. The nucleotide sequence is TGTGCCATCACCTCGGGACTAGCGGAAGAGACCCAGTACTTC.